The 8 T cell receptor beta chains below were found in one sample sequenced in a study of blood T cell repertoires in COVID-19. Some clones are missing from TCRdb's copy, which holds only in-frame ones; the method was immunoSEQ multiplex PCR. The data show 150,000 to 200,000 clones, with approximately 86% seen just once and about 8.6% held by the top ten. The material sequenced was peripheral blood. The receptors shown here come from a man between 45 and 60 years old with active or convalescent COVID-19.

This clone was seen a few times. This sequence joins TRBV6-6 and TRBJ1-4; 8 nucleotides align to TRBD1. The CDR3 consists of 15 residues. The V gene's germline CDR1 is MNHNY and CDR2 SVGAGI (reference sequence). Trimming cost V 6 bases and J 7 bases; bases outside gene matches: 10. DNA for the CDR3: TGTGCCAGCAGCCTCGGACAGGGATCAGGTGAAAAACTGTTTTTT. It translates to CASSLGQGSGEKLFF.

The V and J genes are TRBV5-4 and TRBJ1-6; 8 nucleotides align to TRBD1. Germline CDR1 reads SGHNT; CDR2 reads YYREEE (reference sequence). Losses at the gene ends were 3 bases for V and 11 bases for J; bases not matched to a gene: 4. This CDR3 spans 13 amino acids. The CDR3 here is CASSSTGATPLHF. CDR3 nucleotides: TGTGCCAGCAGCTCGACAGGGGCGACACCCCTCCACTTT.

J is TRBJ1-1 and V is TRBV12-3 or TRBV12-4, with D unclear. V shed 4 bases and J shed 8 bases, with 8 bases lying between them. The CDR3 runs to 11 residues. DNA of the CDR3: TGTGCCAGCAGTTCCCTAGGCGAAGCTTTCTTT. This encodes CASSSLGEAFF.

This chain's CDR3 is CASTTGTGQQPQHF. The DNA of the CDR3 is TGTGCCAGCACCACGGGGACAGGGCAACAGCCCCAGCATTTT. J is TRBJ1-5 and V is TRBV2, with TRBD1 matching over 9 bases. Trimming removed 7 bases from V and 7 bases from J; junction bases left unmatched: 8. Per the germline V gene, CDR1 is SNHLY and CDR2 is FYNNEI. The CDR3 totals 14 residues.

V usage is TRBV9 and J usage is TRBJ2-1; the match to TRBD2 covers 7 bases. The V gene end was trimmed by 3 bases and the J gene end by 4 bases; junction bases not matched to a gene: 7. Germline V gives CDR1 SGDLS, CDR2 YYNGEE. This CDR3 has 15 residues. The CDR3 region has the DNA TGTGCCAGCAGCGCGGCTAGCGGAACTTACAATGAGCAGTTCTTC. Translated: CASSAASGTYNEQFF.

This chain connects TRBV10-3 to TRBJ1-3; D perhaps matches TRBD1 (6 bases). CDR3 length: 14 residues. Looked up from germline, CDR1 is ENHRY and CDR2 is SYGVKD. V gave up 3 bases and J gave up 3 bases, with 9 bases separating them. The CDR3 protein is CAISEGTNGNTIYF. The DNA for the CDR3 is TGTGCCATCAGTGAAGGGACAAATGGAAACACCATATATTTT.

This clone appeared a single time. The V gene is TRBV5-1, the J gene TRBJ1-2, with D possibly TRBD1 on 6 matching bases. This CDR3 spans 12 amino acids. V shed 4 bases and J shed 6 bases, with 10 bases lying between them. The germline V gene has CDR1 SGHRS and CDR2 YFSETQ. CDR3 loop: CASSTNRDGYTF. The CDR3, as DNA: TGCGCCAGCAGCACCAACAGGGATGGCTACACCTTC.

Only one count was recorded for this clone. This chain uses TRBV3-1 (or the pseudogene TRBV3-2) with TRBJ2-3; 9 nucleotides align to TRBD2. The V gene's germline CDR1 is LGHDT and CDR2 YNNKEL (reference sequence). Trimming removed 6 bases from V and 2 bases from J; junction bases left unmatched: 6. The CDR3 length is 15 residues. CDR3 protein: CASRRAGGLTDTQYF. Here the CDR3 DNA reads TGTGCCAGCAGGCGAGCGGGAGGTCTCACAGATACGCAGTATTTT.